The source of this T cell receptor beta chain is a study of blood T cell repertoires in COVID-19. This clone appeared a single time. Trimming at V came to 4 bases and at J to 2 bases, leaving 8 bases not matched to a gene. The CDR3 extends over 15 amino acids. Per germline, CDR1 SGHRS and CDR2 YFSETQ. Measured with immunoSEQ multiplex PCR; TCRdb has only the in-frame clones, and not every one. The sample contains about 210,000 clones, around nine tenths of which appear only once. Sequences were obtained from peripheral blood. The clonotype comes from a man aged 40-49 years with acute or convalescent COVID-19. The V and J genes are TRBV5-1 and TRBJ2-7; the match to TRBD2 covers 8 bases. This chain's CDR3 is CASSPDGRGTYEQYF. The CDR3 region has the DNA TGCGCCAGCAGCCCAGACGGGAGGGGGACCTACGAGCAGTACTTC.